The 21 T cell receptor beta chains in this list originate from one sample, sequenced in a study of T cells in Graves' hyperthyroidism and ophthalmopathy. Researchers took RNA transcripts and amplified the TCR beta CDR3 regions from them. Using the HTBI primer set, a first-round RT-PCR was run on the TCR CDR3. TCRdb used MiXCR to reprocess the multiplex PCR reads, holding one entry per CDR3 protein. The data hold hundreds of thousands of distinct CDR3 sequences, with roughly 14% observed a single time. Source material: blood. The source of these receptors is a woman aged 40 to 49 with Graves' ophthalmopathy.

This clonotype was seen at least ten times. This chain uses TRBV2 with TRBJ2-7; tentative D call: TRBD2 (6 bases). Between the trimmed V and J ends, which lost 4 bases and 3 bases, there was a span of 19 bases. Germline V gene lookup returns CDR1 SNHLY and CDR2 FYNNEI. The CDR3 has 16 amino acids. CDR3 DNA: TGTGCCAGCAGTGGGGGACTGTGGGACGGCGACTACGAGCAGTACTTC. As protein: CASSGGLWDGDYEQYF.

This clonotype appeared many times. The chain links TRBV30 to TRBJ2-7; 11 bases align to TRBD2. V gave up 2 bases and J gave up 4 bases; unmatched junction bases: 4. The CDR3 spans 14 residues. Germline-derived CDR1 and CDR2 are GTSNPN and SVGIG (reference sequence). The CDR3 DNA sequence: TGTGCCTGGAGTCATATAGCGGGAGGGTACGAGCAGTACTTC. Translating gives CAWSHIAGGYEQYF.

The chain has TRBV19 and TRBJ2-2; 7 nucleotides line up with TRBD2. Germline V gene sequence: CDR1 LNHDA, CDR2 SQIVND (reference sequence). V was pared by 2 bases and J by 1 base, with 1 base of the junction left unmatched. The CDR3 spans 15 residues. The CDR3: CASSIPGGNTGELFF. The CDR3 DNA is TGTGCCAGTAGTATACCGGGAGGGAACACCGGGGAGCTGTTTTTT.

This clonotype was observed many times. The rearrangement joins TRBV6-2 or TRBV6-3 to TRBJ2-5; no reliable D call. V lost 2 bases and J 10 bases, leaving 20 bases between the germline ends. Germline V CDR1 and CDR2: MNHEY, SVGEGT. The CDR3 is 15 residues long. The CDR3 coding sequence is TGTGCCAGCAGTTACCCGGTCCTGCCGGGTTTAGGCCAGTACTTC. Protein: CASSYPVLPGLGQYF.

This clonotype has a count of ten or more. V usage is TRBV28 and J usage is TRBJ2-7; 9 positions match TRBD1. The CDR3 runs 16 residues. Germline V CDR1 and CDR2: MDHEN, SYDVKM. Germline trimming cut 4 bases from V and 3 bases from J; bases unmatched to any gene: 10. CDR3 nucleotides: TGTGCCAGCAGTTCTCTCGGACAGGGGAGTAGCTACGAGCAGTACTTC. Protein sequence: CASSSLGQGSSYEQYF.

This clonotype was detected many times. The chain combines TRBV20-1 with TRBJ1-3; a possible D gene is TRBD1 (6 bases). CDR3 length: 15 amino acids. V was trimmed by 5 bases and J by 0 bases, leaving 14 bases between them. Per the germline V gene, CDR1 is DFQATT and CDR2 is SNEGSKA (reference sequence). CDR3 protein: CSAGTGGNSGNTIYF. In DNA form, the CDR3 reads TGCAGTGCTGGAACCGGGGGCAACTCTGGAAACACCATATATTTT.

This clonotype has more than one count but fewer than ten. One end of the junction fails to match germline, which may point to a read error. The chain recombines TRBV19 with TRBJ2-2; TRBD2 matches 8 bases. Looked up from germline, CDR1 is LNHDA and CDR2 is SQIVND (reference sequence). The CDR3 totals 15 residues. CDR3 bases: TGTGCCAGTAGTCCCCGGACTAGCCCCACCGGGGAGCTGTTTTTC. It encodes CASSPRTSPTGELFF.

The chain's CDR3 is CAISGNTEAFF. CDR3 in DNA: TGTGCCATCAGTGGGAACACTGAAGCTTTCTTT. V and J are TRBV10-3 and TRBJ1-1; D is undetermined. Trimming shortened V by 4 bases and J by 1 base, and 1 base separated the two germline ends. Germline V CDR1 and CDR2: ENHRY, SYGVKD. There are 11 residues in the CDR3.

This clonotype was recorded a few times. The genes are TRBV27 and TRBJ1-2; no clear D gene. The CDR3 spans 12 residues. CDR1 and CDR2 (germline): MNHEY, SMNVEV (reference sequence). The V end lost 7 bases, the J end lost 5 bases, and 11 bases lay between the germline ends. CDR3 amino acids: CASKTGLYGYTF. In DNA form, the CDR3 reads TGTGCCAGCAAAACCGGGTTATATGGCTACACCTTC.

The V gene is TRBV18, the J gene TRBJ2-6; a weak D match, TRBD1 (5 bases). The CDR3 totals 18 residues. The germline V gene has CDR1 KGHSH and CDR2 LQKENI. V shed 4 bases and J shed 0 bases, with 16 bases lying between them. DNA of the CDR3: TGTGCCAGCTCACTCCAACAGCCAGGGCACTCTGGGGCCAACGTCCTGACTTTC. Protein sequence: CASSLQQPGHSGANVLTF. The variable domain in full, with the rest retrieved from reference TRBV18 and TRBJ2-6, is NAGVMQNPRHLVRRRGQEARLRCSPMKGHSHVYWYRQLPEEGLKFMVYLQKENIIDESGMPKERFSAEFPKEGPSILRIQQVVRGDSAAYFCASSLQQPGHSGANVLTFGAGSRLTVL.

The chain employs TRBV7-8 and TRBJ1-2; possibly TRBD1 for D (6 bases). Germline CDR1 and CDR2: SGHVS and FQNEAQ. The CDR3 is 18 amino acids. Trimming left V 6 bases short and J 0 bases short, with 23 bases between. The CDR3 protein is CASRDTKRGGKPNYGYTF. CDR3 nucleotide sequence: TGTGCCAGCAGAGATACTAAAAGGGGGGGGAAACCTAACTATGGCTACACCTTC.

This clonotype was picked up many times. The CDR3 protein is CASSPGTEQYF. CDR3 in DNA: TGCGCCAGCAGCCCGGGGACAGAGCAGTACTTC. The gene calls are TRBV5-1 and TRBJ2-7; D possibly corresponds to TRBD1 (6 bases). The CDR3 sequence is 11 residues long. The V end lost 4 bases, the J end lost 7 bases, and 9 bases lay between the germline ends. The germline CDR1 and CDR2 sequences are SGHRS and YFSETQ.

This clonotype was observed many times. The chain combines TRBV19 with TRBJ1-5; D call uncertain. The CDR3 spans 16 residues. V was pared by 5 bases and J by 4 bases, with 18 bases between. Germline lookup yields CDR1 LNHDA and CDR2 SQIVND (reference sequence). As DNA, the CDR3 is TGTGCCAGTAGTTCGATCGGACGGCGGGGTAATCAGCCCCAGCATTTT. This encodes CASSSIGRRGNQPQHF.

This clonotype was seen at least ten times. This chain connects TRBV27 to TRBJ2-7, with TRBD2 identical over 9 bases. Germline V CDR1 and CDR2: MNHEY, SMNVEV (reference sequence). The CDR3 is 15 residues long. The junction had 5 bases not matched to a gene; V was cut back by 3 bases and J by 2 bases. CDR3 nucleotides: TGTGCCAGCAGTTTGAGCCTAGCGGGACCCTACGAGCAGTACTTC. It translates to CASSLSLAGPYEQYF.

V gene TRBV6-1 combines with J gene TRBJ2-7, with 9 bases that match TRBD2. The CDR3 runs to 11 residues. Unmatched junction bases numbered 3, after V lost 6 bases and J lost 9 bases. Germline V gene data show CDR1 as MNHNS and CDR2 as SASEGT. This CDR3 reads CASSPTSGQYF. In nucleotides, the CDR3 is TGTGCCAGCAGCCCGACTAGCGGGCAGTACTTC.

In its sample, this clonotype was seen many times. The V and J genes are TRBV6-2 or TRBV6-3 and TRBJ2-7; weak D call: TRBD2 (5 bases). The ends were cut back, 3 bases at V and 2 bases at J, with 11 bases in the middle. This CDR3 comprises 14 residues. Germline loops: CDR1 MNHEY, CDR2 SVGEGT. This CDR3 is CASSYGSGTYEQYF. The CDR3 DNA is TGTGCCAGCAGTTATGGCAGCGGCACCTACGAGCAGTACTTC.

This clonotype has only a few counts. The genes are TRBV6-5 and TRBJ2-7, with D possibly being TRBD1 (6 bases). V lost 2 bases, J lost 7 bases, and 18 bases lay in between. This CDR3 contains 15 residues. CDR1 and CDR2 (germline): MNHEY, SVGAGI. Here the CDR3 DNA reads TGTGCCAGCAGTTACGAGGCCAGGGGCCTAGGAGAGCAGTACTTC. Translated: CASSYEARGLGEQYF.

The sample holds many counts of this clonotype. This chain joins TRBV6-2 or TRBV6-3 and TRBJ2-4, with 9 bases matching TRBD1. Per germline, CDR1 MNHEY and CDR2 SVGEGT. This CDR3 has 15 residues. V lost 7 bases to trimming and J lost 7 bases; unmatched junction nucleotides: 11. The CDR3 DNA follows: TGTGCCAGCACCTACTCTGGGGACAGGGCGAACATTCAGTACTTC. Residues: CASTYSGDRANIQYF.

This clonotype was observed many times. J is TRBJ1-1 and V is TRBV12-3 or TRBV12-4; tentative D call: TRBD1 (5 bases). V was clipped by 7 bases and J by 6 bases, with 18 bases between them. This CDR3 region has 14 residues. CDR3 nucleotide sequence: TGTGCCAGCACCACCGACATGATGGGGGCTGAAGCTTTCTTT. This encodes CASTTDMMGAEAFF.

This clonotype was seen at least ten times. The chain combines TRBV6-2 or TRBV6-3 with TRBJ2-7; no firm D call. The germline gives CDR1 MNHEY, CDR2 SVGEGT. The V gene lost 5 bases and the J gene lost 2 bases, with 7 bases spanning the gap. CDR3 size: 12 residues. The DNA of the CDR3 is TGTGCCAGCAGTGGGGTTACCTACGAGCAGTACTTC. This gives the protein CASSGVTYEQYF.

A few counts support this clonotype. This sequence joins TRBV28 and TRBJ1-2, with 9 bases that match TRBD1. The V segment lost 7 bases and the J segment 8 bases; nucleotides outside the gene matches: 20. The CDR3 consists of 17 residues. Germline-derived CDR1 and CDR2 are MDHEN and SYDVKM. The chain's CDR3 is CASTPGGTGGVVEGYTF. The CDR3 region has the DNA TGTGCCAGCACCCCTGGGGGAACAGGGGGCGTCGTTGAGGGCTACACCTTC.